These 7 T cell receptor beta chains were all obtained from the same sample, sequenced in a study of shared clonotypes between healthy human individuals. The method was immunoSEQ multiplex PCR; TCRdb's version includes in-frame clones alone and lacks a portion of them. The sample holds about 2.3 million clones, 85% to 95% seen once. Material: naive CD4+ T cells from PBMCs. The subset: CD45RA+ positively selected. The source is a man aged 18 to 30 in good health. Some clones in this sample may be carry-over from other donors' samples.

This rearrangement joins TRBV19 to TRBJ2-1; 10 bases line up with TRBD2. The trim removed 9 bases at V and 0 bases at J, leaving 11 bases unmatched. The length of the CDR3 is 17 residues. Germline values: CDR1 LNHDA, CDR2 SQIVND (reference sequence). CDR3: CASKGLAGASSYNEQFF. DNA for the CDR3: TGTGCCAGCAAGGGCCTAGCGGGAGCCAGCTCCTACAATGAGCAGTTCTTC.

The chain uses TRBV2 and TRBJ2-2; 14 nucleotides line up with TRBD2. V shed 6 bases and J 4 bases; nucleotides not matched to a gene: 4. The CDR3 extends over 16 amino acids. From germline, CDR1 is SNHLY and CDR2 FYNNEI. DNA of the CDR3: TGTGCCAGCAGGGGAGGACTAGCGGGAGGCACCGGGGAGCTGTTTTTT. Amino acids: CASRGGLAGGTGELFF.

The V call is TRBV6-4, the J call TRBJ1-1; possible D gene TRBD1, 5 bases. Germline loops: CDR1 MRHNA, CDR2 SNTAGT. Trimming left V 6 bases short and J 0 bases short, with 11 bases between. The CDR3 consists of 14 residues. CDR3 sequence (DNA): TGTGCCAGCAGAAAACAGGCGTTGAACACTGAAGCTTTCTTT. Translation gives CASRKQALNTEAFF.

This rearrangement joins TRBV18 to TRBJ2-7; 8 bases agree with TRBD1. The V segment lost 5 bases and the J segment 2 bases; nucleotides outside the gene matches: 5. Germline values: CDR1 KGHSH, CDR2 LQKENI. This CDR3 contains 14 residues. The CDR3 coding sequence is TGTGCCAGCTCATCTATGACAGGGGCCTACGAGCAGTACTTC. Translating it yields CASSSMTGAYEQYF.

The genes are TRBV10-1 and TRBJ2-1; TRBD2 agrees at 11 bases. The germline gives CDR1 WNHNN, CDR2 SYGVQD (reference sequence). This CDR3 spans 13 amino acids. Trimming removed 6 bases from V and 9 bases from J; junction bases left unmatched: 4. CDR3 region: CASSPGLAGEQFF. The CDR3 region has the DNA TGCGCCAGCAGCCCCGGACTAGCGGGTGAGCAGTTCTTC.

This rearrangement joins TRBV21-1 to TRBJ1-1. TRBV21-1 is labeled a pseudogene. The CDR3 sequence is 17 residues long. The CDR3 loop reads CASKTAETLPGNTEAFF. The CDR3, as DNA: TGTGCCAGTAAGACGGCCGAGACACTGCCGGGGAACACTGAAGCTTTCTTT.

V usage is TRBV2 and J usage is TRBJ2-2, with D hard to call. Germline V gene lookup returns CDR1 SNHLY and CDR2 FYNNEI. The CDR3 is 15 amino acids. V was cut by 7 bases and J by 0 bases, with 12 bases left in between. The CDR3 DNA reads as TGTGCCAGCAACCCTCACATACCGAACACCGGGGAGCTGTTTTTT. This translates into CASNPHIPNTGELFF. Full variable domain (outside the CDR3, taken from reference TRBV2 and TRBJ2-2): EPEVTQTPSHQVTQMGQEVILRCVPISNHLYFYWYRQILGQKVEFLVSFYNNEISEKSEIFDDQFSVERPDGSNFTLKIRSTKLEDSAMYFCASNPHIPNTGELFFGEGSRLTVL.